The 10 T cell receptor beta chains given below trace back to one sample, sequenced in a study of blood T cell repertoires in COVID-19 (dated by TCRdb to 2018 to 2021). Preparation of the library involved the immunoSEQ multiplex PCR assay. TCRdb carries this immuneACCESS record with in-frame sequences only. Its versions omit some clonotypes, under half of them owing to an unresolved V gene in the studies checked, with the rest unexplained. Here the sample has tens of thousands of clones; 75% to 85% occur a single time. The ten largest clones capture around 5% of the sample. Source material: peripheral blood. The receptors were gathered from a woman in her 70s with acute or convalescent COVID-19.

V is TRBV20-1 and J is TRBJ1-1; D unresolved. This CDR3 spans 10 amino acids. Germline CDR1 DFQATT, CDR2 SNEGSKA (reference sequence). Deletions cut 0 bases from V and 7 bases from J, with 3 bases between. CDR3 DNA: TGCAGTGCTAGAGATAATGAAGCTTTCTTT. It is translated as CSARDNEAFF.

The chain links TRBV5-4 to TRBJ2-7, with 8 nucleotides matching TRBD2. The germline CDR1 and CDR2 sequences are SGHNT and YYREEE (reference sequence). This CDR3 comprises 14 residues. Unmatched junction bases numbered 7, after V lost 3 bases and J lost 5 bases. The CDR3 nucleotides read TGTGCCAGCAGCTACGGGGGGGCGGGGAACGAGCAGTACTTC. Its translation: CASSYGGAGNEQYF.

This chain links TRBV9 with TRBJ2-1; the match to TRBD2 covers 12 bases. The CDR3 sequence is 19 residues long. J lost 4 bases, V lost 4 bases, and 15 bases had no gene match. CDR1 and CDR2 (germline): SGDLS, YYNGEE. The CDR3 sequence is CASSSRVLASGGAYNEQFF. In nucleotides, the CDR3 is TGTGCCAGCAGCTCCCGGGTACTCGCTAGCGGGGGGGCTTACAATGAGCAGTTCTTC.

The chain couples TRBV29-1 to TRBJ1-2; possibly TRBD1 for D (5 bases). This CDR3 comprises 13 residues. CDR1 is SQVTM and CDR2 is ANQGSEA in the germline V gene. Trimming took 3 bases from V and 2 from J, leaving 10 bases between them. The CDR3 DNA follows: TGCAGCGTTGAGGGGCCACAGAACTATGGCTACACCTTC. This translates into CSVEGPQNYGYTF.

This sequence joins TRBV6-1 and TRBJ2-4, with D tentatively TRBD2 (6 bases). Germline V gene sequence: CDR1 MNHNS, CDR2 SASEGT. The V end was cut by 3 bases, the J end by 2 bases, with 20 bases between. This CDR3 spans 18 amino acids. The CDR3 DNA is TGTGCCAGCAGTGATGCCCCGTTTGGAGGGCTGACCAAAAACATTCAGTACTTC. As protein: CASSDAPFGGLTKNIQYF.

This clone was seen more than once but under ten times. The chain combines TRBV6-4 with TRBJ2-3; TRBD2 matches at 9 bases. Germline V lookup: CDR1 MRHNA, CDR2 SNTAGT. Germline trimming cut 3 bases from V and 0 bases from J; bases unmatched to any gene: 4. The CDR3 runs 16 residues. The CDR3 bases are TGTGCCAGCAGTGATGGGAGCGGGGGGAGCACAGATACGCAGTATTTT. Protein sequence: CASSDGSGGSTDTQYF.

The chain carries TRBV6-2 or TRBV6-3 and TRBJ1-1; 8 bases are shared with TRBD1. Looked up from germline, CDR1 is MNHEY and CDR2 is SVGEGT. Trimming took 5 bases from V and 0 from J; bases not matched to a gene: 8. The CDR3 loop spans 16 amino acids. The CDR3 DNA sequence: TGTGCCAGCAGTGAGCCCGGACAGGGAATGAACACTGAAGCTTTCTTT. As protein: CASSEPGQGMNTEAFF.

The table lists this clone with a few counts. This chain connects TRBV4-3 to TRBJ1-3; D call uncertain. Germline CDR1 reads LGHNA; CDR2 reads YSLEER. The CDR3 loop spans 14 amino acids. The germline V and J ends were trimmed by 2 bases and 0 bases, with 5 bases remaining between them. The CDR3, as DNA: TGCGCCAGCAGCCAAATCGTCTCTGGAAACACCATATATTTT. It is translated as CASSQIVSGNTIYF.

The chain recombines TRBV2 with TRBJ1-5, with TRBD1 as a possible D gene (5 bases). The CDR3 runs 16 residues. Germline CDR1 reads SNHLY; CDR2 reads FYNNEI. V lost 1 base and J lost 0, with 10 bases in between. DNA for the CDR3: TGTGCCAGCAGTGAAGGGGGGGGATTTAGCAATCAGCCCCAGCATTTT. It codes for CASSEGGGFSNQPQHF.

The V and J genes are TRBV3-1 (or the pseudogene TRBV3-2) and TRBJ2-7, with TRBD1 matching 8 bases. CDR1 and CDR2 (germline): LGHDT, YNNKEL (reference sequence). CDR3 size: 16 residues. The trim removed 4 bases at V and 3 bases at J, leaving 11 bases unmatched. DNA of the CDR3: TGTGCCAGCAGCCCCCCCGGCCGACAGGGGAGCTACGAGCAGTACTTC. Translated: CASSPPGRQGSYEQYF.